The entry below describes one T cell receptor beta chain. Its antigen is still unknown. Base qualities are not provided; no much larger clone lies one nucleotide away. The data derive from a study of blood T cells in healthy people across ages (dated by TCRdb to the mid-2010s). Study-level background: In model experiments, template switching captured about one uniquely barcoded TCR beta cDNA molecule for every two T cells. The study measured age-related changes in TCR beta repertoire diversity using deep sequencing normalized with unique cDNA molecular identifiers. Four age groups were formed from the donors: young (average roughly 16 years), middle-aged (more than 35), aged (roughly 56) and long-lived (more than 75). To avoid experimental bias, donors of different ages were randomly spread across the sequencing lanes. The study analyzed two additional independent replicas of 1 million unique cDNA reads from the same blood draw for two donors, one aged 18 to 30 and one aged 80 or older. The full study reports these points: Because profiling used bulk unsorted PBMCs, naive and antigen-experienced compartments could not be compared conclusively. Observed TCR beta diversity correlated strongly with the percentage of naive T cells measured by flow cytometry. The long-lived group showed more naive CD4+ T cells, fewer expanded clones and increased TCR diversity than the aged group, suggesting age selection. Estimates of total diversity from one million sequenced T cells were regarded as lower bounds and underestimates. The CMV infection status of donors was not known, potentially confounding age-related changes in expanded clonotypes. Observed TCR beta diversity per million T cells fell roughly linearly with age, and a significant reduction was already apparent by age about 38.

CDR1 and CDR2 are read off the germline V gene (reference sequence) as LGHDT and YNNKEL. V is trimmed back by 6 bases and J by 2 bases, and the junction contains 11 bases that no gene match accounts for. From cysteine to phenylalanine, the CDR3 is 16 amino acids long. Only the CDR3 DNA stays, 48 bases, in frame from base 1. Donors were roughly 40 systemically healthy Caucasian individuals from Russia aged roughly 6 to 90 years. Each donor gave ten milliliters of peripheral blood, collected into EDTA-treated Vacutainer tubes. PBMCs were isolated by Ficoll-Paque density-gradient centrifugation, with at least 6.5 million obtained per sample. Total RNA, at least 6 micrograms per sample, was extracted from PBMCs with Trizol reagent. For every donor, flow cytometry on a PBMC aliquot measured the percentage of naive CD45RAhigh/CD27high T cells. The library came from 5' RACE. Instrument on record: Illumina HiSeq 2500. A second PCR of roughly 7 to 11 cycles was performed with a sample-barcoded 5' primer and a J-beta primer mix. A unique molecular identifier was introduced onto each TCR beta cDNA molecule by a template-switch 5' adaptor carrying 12 random nucleotides. Each sample yielded at least 3 million CDR3-containing paired-end reads. First-strand cDNA synthesis was performed from all RNA using the Mint cDNA synthesis kit, with priming by a TRBC-specific oligonucleotide. Following uracil-DNA glycosylase treatment, all cDNA underwent a first 18-cycle PCR with the universal primers M1SS and BC2_uni_R. The study's processing was this. Each sample was normalized by randomly selecting 1 million high-quality reads, each carrying a distinct molecular identifier. Reads with shared molecular identifiers were discarded instead of being binned into consensus sequences. CDR3 identification, clonotype clustering and error correction used MiTCR with a Q25 quality threshold and the strictest error-elimination algorithm. A nonparametric unseen species model using Euler transformation provided a lower-bound estimate of total TCR beta diversity. TCRdb reanalyzed the raw reads on its own, using fastp at Q25 for trimming and MiXCR for clone calling, and kept in-frame beta chains. Entries that share a CDR3 protein sequence are merged under the most common genes and DNA. In this record, the V and J calls reflect TCRdb's handling and not the investigators' own analysis. The sample includes about 900,000 distinct CDR3 sequences, with about 48% observed a single time. In total, the top ten clones hold around 15% of the sample.

The specimen sequenced was blood. The V gene is TRBV3-1 and the J gene is TRBJ1-1, with 8 bases in between that match TRBD1. The clonotype was recovered from a man between 25 and 39 years old in good health. The DNA sequence reads TGTGCCAGCAGTCCGACTACAGGGGGGCGCAACACTGAAGCTTTCTTT. This encodes CASSPTTGGRNTEAFF. Where the CDR3 stops, the reference TRBV3-1 and TRBJ1-1 genes take over; the full variable domain is DTAVSQTPKYLVTQMGNDKSIKCEQNLGHDTMYWYKQDSKKFLKIMFSYNNKELIINETVPNRFSPKSPDKAHLNLHINSLELGDSAVYFCASSPTTGGRNTEAFFGQGTRLTVV.